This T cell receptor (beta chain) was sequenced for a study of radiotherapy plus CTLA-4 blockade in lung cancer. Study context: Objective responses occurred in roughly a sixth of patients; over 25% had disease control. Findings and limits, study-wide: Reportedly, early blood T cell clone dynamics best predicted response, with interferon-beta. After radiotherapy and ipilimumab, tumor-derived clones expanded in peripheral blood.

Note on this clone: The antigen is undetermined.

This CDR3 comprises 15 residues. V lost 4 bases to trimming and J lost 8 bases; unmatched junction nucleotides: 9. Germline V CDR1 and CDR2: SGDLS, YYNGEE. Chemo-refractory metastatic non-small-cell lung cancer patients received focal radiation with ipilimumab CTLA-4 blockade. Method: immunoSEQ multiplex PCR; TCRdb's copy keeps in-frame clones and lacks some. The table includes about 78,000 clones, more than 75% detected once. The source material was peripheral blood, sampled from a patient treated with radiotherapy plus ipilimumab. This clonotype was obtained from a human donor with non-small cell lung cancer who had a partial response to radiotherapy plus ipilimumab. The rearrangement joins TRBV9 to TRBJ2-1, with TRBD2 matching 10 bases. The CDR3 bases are TGTGCCAGCAGCCAGGCGTCTAGCGGGAGCGATGAGCAGTTCTTC. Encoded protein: CASSQASSGSDEQFF.